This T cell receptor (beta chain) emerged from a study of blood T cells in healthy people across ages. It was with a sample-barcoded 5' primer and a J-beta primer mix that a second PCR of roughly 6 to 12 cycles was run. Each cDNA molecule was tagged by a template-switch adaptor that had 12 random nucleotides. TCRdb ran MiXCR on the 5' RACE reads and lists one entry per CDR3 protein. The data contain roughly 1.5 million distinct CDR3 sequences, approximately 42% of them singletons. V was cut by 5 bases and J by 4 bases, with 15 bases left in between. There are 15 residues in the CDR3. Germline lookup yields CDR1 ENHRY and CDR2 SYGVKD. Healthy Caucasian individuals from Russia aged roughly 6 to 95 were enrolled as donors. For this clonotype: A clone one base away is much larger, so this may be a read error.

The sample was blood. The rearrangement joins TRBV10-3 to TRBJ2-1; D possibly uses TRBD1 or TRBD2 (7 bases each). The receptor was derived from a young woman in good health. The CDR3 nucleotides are TGTGCCATCAGTATAGGGAGGGGGCTTTACAATGAGCAGTTCTTC. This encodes CAISIGRGLYNEQFF.